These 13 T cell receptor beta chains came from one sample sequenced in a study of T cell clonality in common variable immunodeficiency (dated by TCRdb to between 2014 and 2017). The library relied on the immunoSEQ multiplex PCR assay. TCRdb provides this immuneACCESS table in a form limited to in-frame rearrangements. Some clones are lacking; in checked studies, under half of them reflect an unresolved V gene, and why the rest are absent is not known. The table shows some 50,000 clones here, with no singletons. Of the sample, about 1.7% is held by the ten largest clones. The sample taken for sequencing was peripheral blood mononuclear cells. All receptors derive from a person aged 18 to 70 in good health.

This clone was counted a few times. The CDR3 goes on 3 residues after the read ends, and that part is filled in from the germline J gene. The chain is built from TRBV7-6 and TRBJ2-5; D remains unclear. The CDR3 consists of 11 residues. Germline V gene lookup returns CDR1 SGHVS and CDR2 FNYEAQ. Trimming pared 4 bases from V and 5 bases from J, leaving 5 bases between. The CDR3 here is CASSSRETQYF. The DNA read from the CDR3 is TGTGCCAGCAGCTCAAGGGAGACC.

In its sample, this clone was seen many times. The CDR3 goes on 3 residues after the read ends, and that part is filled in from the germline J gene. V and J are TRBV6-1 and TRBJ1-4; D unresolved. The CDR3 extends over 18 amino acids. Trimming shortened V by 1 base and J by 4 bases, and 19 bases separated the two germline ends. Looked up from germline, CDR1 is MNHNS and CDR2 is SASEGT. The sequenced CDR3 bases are TGTGCCAGCAGTGAAGGCGGTCTGGCATCCCTTAATAATGAAAAA. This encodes CASSEGGLASLNNEK. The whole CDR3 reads CASSEGGLASLNNEKLFF.

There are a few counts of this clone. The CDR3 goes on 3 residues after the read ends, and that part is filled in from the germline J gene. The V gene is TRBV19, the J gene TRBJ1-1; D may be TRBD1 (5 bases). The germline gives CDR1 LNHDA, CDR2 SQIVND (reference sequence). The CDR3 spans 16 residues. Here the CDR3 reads CASSIKGLPYSGEAFF. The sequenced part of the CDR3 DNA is TGTGCCAGTAGTATAAAGGGGCTGCCTTACAGCGGGGAA.

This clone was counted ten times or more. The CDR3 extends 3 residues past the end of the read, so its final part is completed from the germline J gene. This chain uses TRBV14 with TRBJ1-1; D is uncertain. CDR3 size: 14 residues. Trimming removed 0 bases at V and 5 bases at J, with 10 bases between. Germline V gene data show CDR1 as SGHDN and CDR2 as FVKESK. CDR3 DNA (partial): TGTGCCAGCAGCCAAGAGCCAGTGGCAACTGAA. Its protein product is CASSQEPVATE. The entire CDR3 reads CASSQEPVATEAFF.

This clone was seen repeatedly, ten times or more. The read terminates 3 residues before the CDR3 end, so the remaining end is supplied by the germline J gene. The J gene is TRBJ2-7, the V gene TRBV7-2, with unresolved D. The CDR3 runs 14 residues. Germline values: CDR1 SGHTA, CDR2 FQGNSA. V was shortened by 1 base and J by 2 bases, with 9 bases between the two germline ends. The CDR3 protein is CASSLGAPTYEQYF. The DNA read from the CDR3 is TGTGCCAGCAGCTTAGGGGCGCCAACCTACGAG.

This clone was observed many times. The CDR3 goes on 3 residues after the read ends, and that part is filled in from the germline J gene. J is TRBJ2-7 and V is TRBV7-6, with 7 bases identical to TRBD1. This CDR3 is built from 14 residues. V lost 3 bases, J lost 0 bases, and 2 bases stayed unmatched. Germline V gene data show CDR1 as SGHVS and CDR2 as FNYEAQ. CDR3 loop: CASSFAGGSYEQYF. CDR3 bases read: TGTGCCAGCAGCTTTGCAGGGGGCTCCTACGAG.

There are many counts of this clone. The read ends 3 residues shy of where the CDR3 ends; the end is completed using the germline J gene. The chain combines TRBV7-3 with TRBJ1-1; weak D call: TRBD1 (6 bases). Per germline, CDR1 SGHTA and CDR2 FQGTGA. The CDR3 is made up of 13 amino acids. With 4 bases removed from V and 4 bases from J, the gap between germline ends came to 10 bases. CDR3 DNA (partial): TGTGCCAGCAGCTCGGACAGTTCCACTGAA. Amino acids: CASSSDSSTE. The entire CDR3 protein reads CASSSDSSTEAFF. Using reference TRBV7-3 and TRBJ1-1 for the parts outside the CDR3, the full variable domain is GAGVSQTPSNKVTEKGKYVELRCDPISGHTALYWYRQSLGQGPEFLIYFQGTGAADDSGLPNDRFFAVRPEGSVSTLKIQRTERGDSAVYLCASSSDSSTEAFFGQGTRLTVV.

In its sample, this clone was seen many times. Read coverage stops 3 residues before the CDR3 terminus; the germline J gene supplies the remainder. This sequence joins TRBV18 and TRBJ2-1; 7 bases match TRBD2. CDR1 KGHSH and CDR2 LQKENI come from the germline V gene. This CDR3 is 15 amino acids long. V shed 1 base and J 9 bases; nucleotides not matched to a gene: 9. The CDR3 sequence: CASSPRSGEDGEQFF. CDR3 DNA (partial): TGTGCCAGCTCACCACGGAGCGGGGAGGATGGTGAG.

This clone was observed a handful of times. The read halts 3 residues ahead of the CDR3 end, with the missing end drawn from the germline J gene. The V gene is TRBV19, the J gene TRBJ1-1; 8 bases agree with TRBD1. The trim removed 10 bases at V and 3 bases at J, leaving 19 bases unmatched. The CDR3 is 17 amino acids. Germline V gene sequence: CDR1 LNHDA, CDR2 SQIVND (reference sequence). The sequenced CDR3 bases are TGTGCCACCAGTATAGTTGGGACAGGATGGGGTGACACTGAA. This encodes CATSIVGTGWGDTE. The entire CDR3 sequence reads CATSIVGTGWGDTEAFF.

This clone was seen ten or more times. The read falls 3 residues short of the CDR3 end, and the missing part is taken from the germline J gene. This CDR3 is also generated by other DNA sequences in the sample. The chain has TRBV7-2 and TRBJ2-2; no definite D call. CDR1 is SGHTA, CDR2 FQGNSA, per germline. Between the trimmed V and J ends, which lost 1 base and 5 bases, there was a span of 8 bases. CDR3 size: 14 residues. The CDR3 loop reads CASSLEGRTGELFF. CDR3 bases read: TGTGCCAGCAGCTTAGAGGGTCGGACCGGGGAG.

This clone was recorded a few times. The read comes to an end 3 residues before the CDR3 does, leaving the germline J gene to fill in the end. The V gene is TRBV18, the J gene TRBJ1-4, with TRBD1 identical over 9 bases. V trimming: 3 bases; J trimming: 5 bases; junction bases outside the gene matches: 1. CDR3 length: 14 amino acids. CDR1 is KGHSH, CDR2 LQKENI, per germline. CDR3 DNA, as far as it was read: TGTGCCAGCTCACCGGGGACAGGGAATGAAAAA. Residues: CASSPGTGNEK. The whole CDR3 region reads CASSPGTGNEKLFF.

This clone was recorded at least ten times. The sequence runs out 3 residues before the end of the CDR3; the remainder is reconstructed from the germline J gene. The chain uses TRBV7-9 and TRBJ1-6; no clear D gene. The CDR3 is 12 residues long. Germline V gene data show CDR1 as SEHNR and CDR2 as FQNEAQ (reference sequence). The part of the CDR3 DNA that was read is TGTGCCAGCAGCCCCCCTAGTTTTCCC. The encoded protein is CASSPPSFP. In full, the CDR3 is CASSPPSFPLHF. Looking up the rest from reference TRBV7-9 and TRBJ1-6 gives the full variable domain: DTGVSQNPRHKITKRGQNVTFRCDPISEHNRLYWYRQTLGQGPEFLTYFQNEAQLEKSRLLSDRFSAERPKGSFSTLEIQRTEQGDSAMYLCASSPPSFPLHFGNGTRLTVT.

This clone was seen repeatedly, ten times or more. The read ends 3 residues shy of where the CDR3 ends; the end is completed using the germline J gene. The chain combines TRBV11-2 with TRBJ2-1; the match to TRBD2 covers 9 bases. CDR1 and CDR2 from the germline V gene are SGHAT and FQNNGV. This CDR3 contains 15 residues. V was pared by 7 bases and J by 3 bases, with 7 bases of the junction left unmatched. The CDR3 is CASILLAGVYNEQFF. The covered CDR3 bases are TGTGCCAGCATCCTCTTAGCGGGAGTCTACAATGAG. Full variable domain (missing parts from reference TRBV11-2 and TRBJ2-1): EAGVAQSPRYKIIEKRQSVAFWCNPISGHATLYWYQQILGQGPKLLIQFQNNGVVDDSQLPKDRFSAERLKGVDSTLKIQPAKLEDSAVYLCASILLAGVYNEQFFGPGTRLTVL.